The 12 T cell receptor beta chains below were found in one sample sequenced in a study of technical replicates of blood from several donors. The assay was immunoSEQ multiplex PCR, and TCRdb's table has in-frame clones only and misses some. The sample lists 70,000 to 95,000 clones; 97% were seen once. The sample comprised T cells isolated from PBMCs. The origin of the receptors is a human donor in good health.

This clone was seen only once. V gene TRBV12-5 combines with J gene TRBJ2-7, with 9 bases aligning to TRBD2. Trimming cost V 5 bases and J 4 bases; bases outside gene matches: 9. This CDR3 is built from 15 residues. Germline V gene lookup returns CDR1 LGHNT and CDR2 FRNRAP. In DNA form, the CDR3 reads TGTGCTAGTGGTGTTCCGGGACTAGCTTTATACGAGCAGTACTTC. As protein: CASGVPGLALYEQYF.

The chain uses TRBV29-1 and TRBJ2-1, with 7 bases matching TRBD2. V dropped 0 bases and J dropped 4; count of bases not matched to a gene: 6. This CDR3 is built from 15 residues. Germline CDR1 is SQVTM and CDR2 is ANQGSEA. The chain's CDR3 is CSVEEPAGIYNEQFF. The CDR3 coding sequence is TGCAGCGTTGAAGAGCCAGCGGGGATATACAATGAGCAGTTCTTC.

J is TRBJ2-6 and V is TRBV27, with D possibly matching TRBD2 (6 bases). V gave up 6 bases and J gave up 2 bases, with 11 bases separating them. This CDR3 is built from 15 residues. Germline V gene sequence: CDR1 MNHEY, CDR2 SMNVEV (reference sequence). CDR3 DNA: TGTGCCAGCAGCCCCGGGACTCCTGGGGCCAACGTCCTGACTTTC. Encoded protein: CASSPGTPGANVLTF.

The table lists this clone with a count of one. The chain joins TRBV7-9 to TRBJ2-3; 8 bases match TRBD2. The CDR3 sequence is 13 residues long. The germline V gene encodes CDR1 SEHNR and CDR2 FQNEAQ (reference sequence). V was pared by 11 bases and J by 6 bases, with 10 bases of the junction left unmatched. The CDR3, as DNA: TGTGCCTCGCGGGAGGCCGGGTTGGATACGCAGTATTTT. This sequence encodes CASREAGLDTQYF.

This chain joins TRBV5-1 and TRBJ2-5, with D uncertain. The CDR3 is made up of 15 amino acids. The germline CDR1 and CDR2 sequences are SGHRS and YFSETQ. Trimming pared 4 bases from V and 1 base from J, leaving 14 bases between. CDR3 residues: CASSPSNGPQETQYF. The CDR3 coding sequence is TGCGCCAGCAGCCCCAGTAATGGTCCCCAAGAGACCCAGTACTTC. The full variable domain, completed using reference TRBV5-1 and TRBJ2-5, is KAGVTQTPRYLIKTRGQQVTLSCSPISGHRSVSWYQQTPGQGLQFLFEYFSETQRNKGNFPGRFSGRQFSNSRSEMNVSTLELGDSALYLCASSPSNGPQETQYFGPGTRLLVL.

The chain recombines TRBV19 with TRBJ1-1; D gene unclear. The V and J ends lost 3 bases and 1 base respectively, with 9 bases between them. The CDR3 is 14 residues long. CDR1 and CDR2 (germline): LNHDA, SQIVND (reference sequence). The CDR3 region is CASSIAGSNTEAFF. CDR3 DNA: TGTGCCAGTAGTATCGCAGGATCGAACACTGAAGCTTTCTTT.

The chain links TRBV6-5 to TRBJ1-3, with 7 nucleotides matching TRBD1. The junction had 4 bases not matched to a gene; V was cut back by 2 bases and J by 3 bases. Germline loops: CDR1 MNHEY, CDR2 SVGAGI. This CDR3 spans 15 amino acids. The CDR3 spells CASSYDRVGGNTIYF. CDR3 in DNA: TGTGCCAGCAGTTACGACAGGGTTGGTGGAAACACCATATATTTT.

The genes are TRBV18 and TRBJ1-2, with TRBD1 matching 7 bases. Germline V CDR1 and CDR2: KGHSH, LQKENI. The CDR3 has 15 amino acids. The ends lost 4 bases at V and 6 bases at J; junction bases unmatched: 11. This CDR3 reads CASSLRDSTLDGYTF. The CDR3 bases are TGTGCCAGCTCACTACGGGACAGTACCTTGGATGGCTACACCTTC.

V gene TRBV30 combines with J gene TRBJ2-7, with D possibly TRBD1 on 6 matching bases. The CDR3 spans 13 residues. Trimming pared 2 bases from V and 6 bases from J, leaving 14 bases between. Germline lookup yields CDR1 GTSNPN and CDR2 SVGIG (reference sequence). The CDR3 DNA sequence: TGTGCCTGGAGTAACAGGGTTAGGGGCGAGCAGTACTTC. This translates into CAWSNRVRGEQYF.

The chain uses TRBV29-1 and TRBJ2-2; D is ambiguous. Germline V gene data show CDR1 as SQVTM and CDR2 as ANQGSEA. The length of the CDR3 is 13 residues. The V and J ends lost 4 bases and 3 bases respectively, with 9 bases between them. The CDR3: CSVVPADTGELFF. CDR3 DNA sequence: TGCAGCGTTGTACCCGCGGACACCGGGGAGCTGTTTTTT.

The CDR3 spells CASSQGQGASGNTIYF. The CDR3 DNA reads TGCGCCAGCAGCCAAGGACAGGGGGCTTCTGGAAACACCATATATTTT. The chain recombines TRBV4-1 with TRBJ1-3; 10 bases agree with TRBD1. The CDR3 is made up of 16 amino acids. The junction had 1 base not matched to a gene; V was cut back by 1 base and J by 1 base. CDR1 and CDR2 from the germline V gene are MGHRA and YSYEKL.

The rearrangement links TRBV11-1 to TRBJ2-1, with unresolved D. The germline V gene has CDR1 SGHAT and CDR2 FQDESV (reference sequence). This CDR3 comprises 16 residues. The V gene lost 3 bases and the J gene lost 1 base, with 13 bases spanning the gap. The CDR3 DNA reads TGTGCCAGCAGCTTCTACGGGTCGAGGTCCTACAATGAGCAGTTCTTC. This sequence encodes CASSFYGSRSYNEQFF.